Shown below are 20 T cell receptor beta chains from a single sample sequenced in a study of blood T cell repertoires in COVID-19. Sequencing was performed with immunoSEQ multiplex PCR; in TCRdb, only in-frame clones are kept and a portion is missing. The sample has 45,000 to 75,000 clones; around 88% are singletons. The sequenced sample was peripheral blood. Every receptor here comes from a man aged 55 to 69 with acute or convalescent COVID-19.

The chain has TRBV27 and TRBJ1-5; maybe TRBD1 (5 bases). V was trimmed by 4 bases and J by 4 bases, leaving 17 bases between them. This CDR3 is built from 16 residues. Germline V CDR1 and CDR2: MNHEY, SMNVEV (reference sequence). DNA of the CDR3: TGTGCCAGCAGTTCTGGAGGCCGCGGGACGAATCAGCCCCAGCATTTT. Translating gives CASSSGGRGTNQPQHF.

The chain links TRBV7-2 to TRBJ2-7, with 10 positions matching TRBD2. The CDR3 runs to 15 residues. The J segment lost 2 bases and the V segment lost 6 bases, leaving 7 bases of the junction unmatched. The V gene's germline CDR1 is SGHTA and CDR2 FQGNSA. The CDR3 nucleotides read TGTGCCAGCAGACCGGGACTAGCGTCTGCCTACGAGCAGTACTTC. It encodes CASRPGLASAYEQYF. The complete variable domain, with remaining parts taken from reference TRBV7-2 and TRBJ2-7, reads GAGVSQSPSNKVTEKGKDVELRCDPISGHTALYWYRQSLGQGLEFLIYFQGNSAPDKSGLPSDRFSAERTGGSVSTLTIQRTQQEDSAVYLCASRPGLASAYEQYFGPGTRLTVT.

V usage is TRBV5-1 and J usage is TRBJ2-5; 7 bases agree with TRBD2. The CDR3 is 16 amino acids. Germline V lookup: CDR1 SGHRS, CDR2 YFSETQ. V lost 4 bases to trimming and J lost 5 bases; unmatched junction nucleotides: 14. CDR3 protein: CASSTSSGDSRETQYF. The CDR3 DNA reads TGCGCCAGCAGCACTTCCAGCGGGGATAGCCGGGAGACCCAGTACTTC.

V usage is TRBV5-4 and J usage is TRBJ1-2; 8 bases align to TRBD1. The CDR3 has 14 amino acids. CDR1 SGHNT and CDR2 YYREEE come from the germline V gene (reference sequence). The J segment lost 5 bases and the V segment lost 0 bases, leaving 3 bases of the junction unmatched. CDR3 amino acids: CASSLDRGGYGYTF. CDR3 DNA sequence: TGTGCCAGCAGCTTGGACAGGGGGGGGTATGGCTACACCTTC.

The V call is TRBV5-4, the J call TRBJ1-4, with 10 bases fitting TRBD1. With V trimmed by 2 bases and J by 1 base, 2 bases remained unmatched. CDR1 SGHNT and CDR2 YYREEE come from the germline V gene (reference sequence). The CDR3 runs to 16 residues. DNA of the CDR3: TGTGCCAGCAGCTTCGGGACAGGGGTAACTAATGAAAAACTGTTTTTT. Its protein product is CASSFGTGVTNEKLFF.

CDR3: CASSWRTAANTGELFF. In nucleotides, the CDR3 is TGTGCCAGCAGCTGGAGGACGGCAGCGAACACCGGGGAGCTGTTTTTT. The rearrangement joins TRBV7-3 to TRBJ2-2; a possible D gene is TRBD2 (5 bases). The CDR3 has 16 amino acids. V was clipped by 4 bases and J by 0 bases, with 12 bases between them. Germline-derived CDR1 and CDR2 are SGHTA and FQGTGA. Together with reference TRBV7-3 and TRBJ2-2, the CDR3 gives the full variable domain: GAGVSQTPSNKVTEKGKYVELRCDPISGHTALYWYRQSLGQGPEFLIYFQGTGAADDSGLPNDRFFAVRPEGSVSTLKIQRTERGDSAVYLCASSWRTAANTGELFFGEGSRLTVL.

The chain employs TRBV27 and TRBJ1-5; 7 bases fit TRBD1. The germline CDR1 and CDR2 sequences are MNHEY and SMNVEV (reference sequence). J was trimmed by 0 bases and V by 6 bases; bases with no gene match: 8. The CDR3 runs 16 residues. DNA for the CDR3: TGTGCCAGCAGGGCACAGGGGCTCTATAGCAATCAGCCCCAGCATTTT. Translation gives CASRAQGLYSNQPQHF.

The chain carries TRBV7-2 and TRBJ1-6; D gene uncertain. CDR1 and CDR2 from the germline V gene are SGHTA and FQGNSA. Trimming left V 4 bases short and J 10 bases short, with 14 bases between. CDR3 length: 14 residues. The CDR3 spells CASSYTSPWSPLHF. CDR3 nucleotide sequence: TGTGCCAGCAGCTACACATCGCCCTGGTCACCCCTCCACTTT. Drawing the rest from reference TRBV7-2 and TRBJ1-6, the complete variable domain is GAGVSQSPSNKVTEKGKDVELRCDPISGHTALYWYRQSLGQGLEFLIYFQGNSAPDKSGLPSDRFSAERTGGSVSTLTIQRTQQEDSAVYLCASSYTSPWSPLHFGNGTRLTVT.

The CDR3 sequence is CATSREGEGKNIQYF. CDR3 in DNA: TGTGCCACCAGCAGAGAAGGGGAGGGGAAAAACATTCAGTACTTC. The rearrangement uses TRBV15 and TRBJ2-4; the match to TRBD2 covers 7 bases. The trim removed 0 bases at V and 4 bases at J, leaving 3 bases unmatched. There are 15 residues in the CDR3. Germline V lookup: CDR1 LNHNV, CDR2 YYDKDF (reference sequence).

CDR3 nucleotide sequence: TGCAGCGTTGAGCGGGACAGGGACTACGAGCAGTACTTC. Residues: CSVERDRDYEQYF. The V gene is TRBV29-1, the J gene TRBJ2-7; 9 bases agree with TRBD1. This CDR3 region has 13 residues. The ends lost 3 bases at V and 3 bases at J; junction bases unmatched: 3. Looked up from germline, CDR1 is SQVTM and CDR2 is ANQGSEA.

The V and J genes are TRBV7-9 and TRBJ1-2; 8 positions agree with TRBD1. The germline V gene encodes CDR1 SEHNR and CDR2 FQNEAQ (reference sequence). The CDR3 runs to 15 residues. With 1 base clipped from V and 3 bases from J, the junction kept 4 bases outside the gene matches. CDR3 protein: CASSLERTGYYGYTF. The CDR3 DNA reads as TGTGCCAGCAGCTTAGAAAGGACAGGGTACTATGGCTACACCTTC.

The J gene is TRBJ2-1, the V gene TRBV9, with no clear D. This CDR3 has 15 amino acids. Trimming left V 0 bases short and J 3 bases short, with 10 bases between. CDR1 is SGDLS, CDR2 YYNGEE, per germline. The CDR3, as DNA: TGTGCCAGCAGCGTAGATGGCGGTGGCTACAATGAGCAGTTCTTC. Its protein is CASSVDGGGYNEQFF.

This chain links TRBV18 with TRBJ1-3, with a weak D call TRBD1 (6 bases). Germline CDR1 KGHSH, CDR2 LQKENI. The ends were cut back, 0 bases at V and 3 bases at J, with 15 bases in the middle. The CDR3 totals 17 residues. The CDR3 loop is CASSPPGLKGDGNTIYF. The CDR3 DNA follows: TGTGCCAGCTCACCACCAGGACTTAAGGGGGATGGAAACACCATATATTTT.

This chain uses TRBV5-4 with TRBJ1-4; 7 bases match TRBD1. After removal of 4 bases from V and 4 bases from J, the junction contained 1 base not matched to a gene. The CDR3 extends over 13 amino acids. Germline V lookup: CDR1 SGHNT, CDR2 YYREEE (reference sequence). CDR3 amino acids: CASSRDSNEKLFF. The CDR3 region has the DNA TGTGCCAGCAGCCGGGACAGTAATGAAAAACTGTTTTTT.

The gene calls are TRBV6-6 and TRBJ1-5; D is perhaps TRBD1 (5 bases). Germline V gives CDR1 MNHNY, CDR2 SVGAGI (reference sequence). Between the trimmed V and J ends, which lost 6 bases and 7 bases, there was a span of 19 bases. There are 15 residues in the CDR3. The CDR3 nucleotides are TGTGCCAGCAGCCGGGGGGGGGACCTTACACAGCCCCAGCATTTT. As protein: CASSRGGDLTQPQHF.

V is TRBV19 and J is TRBJ2-1; 11 bases map to TRBD2. Germline V gene sequence: CDR1 LNHDA, CDR2 SQIVND (reference sequence). This CDR3 contains 16 residues. V dropped 4 bases and J dropped 9; count of bases not matched to a gene: 11. CDR3 nucleotide sequence: TGTGCCAGTAGTAGTAGCGGGAGGGCCGGGATCGTTGAGCAGTTCTTC. Protein product: CASSSSGRAGIVEQFF.

V usage is TRBV4-2 and J usage is TRBJ2-6; 8 bases are a match to TRBD1. CDR1 is LGHNA, CDR2 YNFKEQ, per germline. This CDR3 contains 18 residues. Trimming removed 7 bases from V and 0 bases from J; junction bases left unmatched: 11. In DNA form, the CDR3 reads TGTGCCAGCACGTTTTCCGGGACAGGCTTCTCTGGGGCCAACGTCCTGACTTTC. Its protein product is CASTFSGTGFSGANVLTF.

The J gene is TRBJ1-5, the V gene TRBV18; possible D gene TRBD1, 6 bases. The length of the CDR3 is 15 residues. V lost 6 bases and J 7 bases, leaving 19 bases between the germline ends. Germline lookup yields CDR1 KGHSH and CDR2 LQKENI. CDR3 bases: TGTGCCAGCTCCCAAAGTGGGGGGGGCTCGCAGCCCCAGCATTTT. Its protein is CASSQSGGGSQPQHF. Combining the CDR3 with reference TRBV18 and TRBJ1-5 gives the whole variable domain NAGVMQNPRHLVRRRGQEARLRCSPMKGHSHVYWYRQLPEEGLKFMVYLQKENIIDESGMPKERFSAEFPKEGPSILRIQQVVRGDSAAYFCASSQSGGGSQPQHFGDGTRLSIL.

The chain links TRBV11-2 to TRBJ1-6, with 8 nucleotides matching TRBD1. The CDR3 length is 16 residues. Germline V gene sequence: CDR1 SGHAT, CDR2 FQNNGV. J lost 10 bases, V lost 5 bases, and 13 bases had no gene match. In nucleotides, the CDR3 is TGTGCCAGCAGCCTAGCAGGGGGCGGAATTTGGTCACCCCTCCACTTT. Translated: CASSLAGGGIWSPLHF.

V and J are TRBV19 and TRBJ2-7, with TRBD1 matching 9 bases. Germline CDR1 LNHDA, CDR2 SQIVND (reference sequence). V gave up 4 bases and J gave up 1 base; unmatched junction bases: 5. The CDR3 loop spans 15 amino acids. The DNA for the CDR3 is TGTGCCAGTAGTACCTCCGGGACAGGGTCCTACGAGCAGTACTTC. This encodes CASSTSGTGSYEQYF.